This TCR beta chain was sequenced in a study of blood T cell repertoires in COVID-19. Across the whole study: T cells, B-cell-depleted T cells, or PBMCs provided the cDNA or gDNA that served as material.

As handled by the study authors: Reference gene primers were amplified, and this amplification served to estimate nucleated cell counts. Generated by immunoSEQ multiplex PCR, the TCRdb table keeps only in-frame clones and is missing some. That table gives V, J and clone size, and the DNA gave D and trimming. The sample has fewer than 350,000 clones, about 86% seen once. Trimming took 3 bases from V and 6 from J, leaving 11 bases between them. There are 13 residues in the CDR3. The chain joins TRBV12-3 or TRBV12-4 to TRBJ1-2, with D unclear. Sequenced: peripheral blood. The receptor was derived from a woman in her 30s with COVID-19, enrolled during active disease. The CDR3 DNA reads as TGTGCCAGCAGTTTGTTAACACAGCATGGCTACACCTTC. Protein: CASSLLTQHGYTF.